One and the same sample provided the 15 T cell receptor beta chains below, sequenced in a study of beta chain features in type 1 diabetes. TCRB transcripts that were expressed got sequenced, as all of the isolated RNA had been reverse transcribed. TCRdb keeps only in-frame clones here, not all; method: immunoSEQ multiplex PCR. This table has a few hundred thousand clones, around 13% appearing once. The sequenced sample was naive CD4+ T cells from blood. The receptors stem from a man aged 25-45 years in good health.

J is TRBJ2-1 and V is TRBV25-1; either TRBD1 or TRBD2 may fit D (5 bases each). Trimming took off 1 base at V and 5 bases at J, with 15 bases between the two ends. CDR3 length: 16 residues. Germline loops: CDR1 MGHDK, CDR2 SYGVNS. The CDR3 sequence: CASSELGRNLNNEQFF. The CDR3 bases are TGTGCCAGCAGTGAATTGGGACGAAACCTTAACAATGAGCAGTTCTTC.

A few counts support this clone. V gene TRBV15 combines with J gene TRBJ2-1, with D possibly matching TRBD2 (5 bases). Trimming took off 1 base at V and 10 bases at J, with 14 bases between the two ends. The CDR3 consists of 14 residues. Germline loops: CDR1 LNHNV, CDR2 YYDKDF (reference sequence). CDR3 coding DNA: TGTGCCACCAGCAGAGCAAGGGCGCCGGGGGAGCAGTTCTTC. Residues: CATSRARAPGEQFF.

This clone has only a few counts. The chain joins TRBV9 to TRBJ1-3; D gene unclear. The CDR3 loop spans 12 amino acids. Per the germline V gene, CDR1 is SGDLS and CDR2 is YYNGEE. With 3 bases removed from V and 8 bases from J, the gap between germline ends came to 9 bases. The CDR3 region has the DNA TGTGCCAGCAGCGCCACTAAGGACACCATATATTTT. Protein: CASSATKDTIYF.

The chain joins TRBV18 to TRBJ2-7, with D tentatively TRBD2 (5 bases). Germline assignment: CDR1 KGHSH and CDR2 LQKENI. Trimming stripped 2 bases from V and 3 bases from J, with 11 bases between. CDR3 length: 14 residues. The CDR3 region has the DNA TGTGCCAGCTCACCAAGGTCCGGGAACTACGAGCAGTACTTC. It translates to CASSPRSGNYEQYF.

V usage is TRBV7-8 and J usage is TRBJ2-5; TRBD1 aligns across 9 bases. This CDR3 is built from 17 residues. V gave up 1 base and J gave up 5 bases; unmatched junction bases: 11. CDR1 and CDR2 from the germline V gene are SGHVS and FQNEAQ. CDR3 in DNA: TGTGCCAGCAGCTTAGGGCTGGACAGGGGTCTCCCGGAGACCCAGTACTTC. Translated, it gives CASSLGLDRGLPETQYF.

In the case of this clone: The sample carries other DNA sequences with the same CDR3. This chain links TRBV7-9 with TRBJ2-5; D possibly corresponds to TRBD1 (6 bases). Per the germline V gene, CDR1 is SEHNR and CDR2 is FQNEAQ (reference sequence). CDR3 length: 12 residues. Deletions cut 5 bases from V and 3 bases from J, with 7 bases between. CDR3 bases: TGTGCCAGCAGCCCAGGGGAAGAGACCCAGTACTTC. Amino acid sequence: CASSPGEETQYF.

This clone was picked up a small number of times. The J gene is TRBJ2-1, the V gene TRBV6-6; 8 bases are a match to TRBD1. The length of the CDR3 is 14 residues. CDR1 and CDR2 (germline): MNHNY, SVGAGI (reference sequence). Trimming took 5 bases from V and 8 from J; bases not matched to a gene: 8. CDR3 sequence (DNA): TGTGCCAGCAGTCCGACAGGGGAAGGACATGAGCAGTTCTTC. Its translation: CASSPTGEGHEQFF.

This clone appeared a few times. DNA for the CDR3: TGTGCCAGCAGCGCGGGACGGGAAAGTCAGCCCCAGCATTTT. This sequence encodes CASSAGRESQPQHF. The chain is built from TRBV5-6 and TRBJ1-5; D may be TRBD1 (5 bases). V was clipped by 4 bases and J by 6 bases, with 14 bases between them. Germline loops: CDR1 SGHDT, CDR2 YYEEEE. The CDR3 covers 14 residues.

This clone occurred a few times. V is TRBV9 and J is TRBJ2-7, with TRBD1 matching 9 bases. J lost 3 bases, V lost 8 bases, and 6 bases had no gene match. The CDR3 covers 13 residues. The germline V gene encodes CDR1 SGDLS and CDR2 YYNGEE. CDR3 loop: CARADRGHYEQYF. Written as DNA, the CDR3 is TGTGCCAGGGCGGACAGGGGACACTACGAGCAGTACTTC.

The J gene is TRBJ1-2, the V gene TRBV2, with TRBD1 identical over 9 bases. V gave up 4 bases and J gave up 7 bases; unmatched junction bases: 7. Germline assignment: CDR1 SNHLY and CDR2 FYNNEI. The CDR3 extends over 14 amino acids. The DNA of the CDR3 is TGTGCCAGCAGTGGAACAGGGGGCGTGACTGGCTACACCTTC. As protein: CASSGTGGVTGYTF.

This clone was seen more than once but under ten times. The rearrangement links TRBV6-5 to TRBJ2-7, with 11 nucleotides matching TRBD2. This CDR3 has 13 residues. Germline V gene lookup returns CDR1 MNHEY and CDR2 SVGAGI. V lost 7 bases, J lost 4 bases, and 3 bases stayed unmatched. For the CDR3, the DNA is TGTGCCAGCAACCGACTAGCGGGGTACGAGCAGTACTTC. Amino acid sequence: CASNRLAGYEQYF.

V is TRBV4-2 and J is TRBJ2-5; 7 bases fit TRBD1. After removal of 6 bases from V and 5 bases from J, the junction contained 6 bases not matched to a gene. The CDR3 length is 13 residues. The germline gives CDR1 LGHNA, CDR2 YNFKEQ. CDR3 in amino acids: CASRQQGMETQYF. In DNA, the CDR3 is TGTGCCAGCAGACAACAGGGGATGGAGACCCAGTACTTC.

In its sample, this clone was seen a few times. This rearrangement joins TRBV2 to TRBJ2-7, with 9 positions matching TRBD1. This CDR3 has 13 amino acids. CDR1 SNHLY and CDR2 FYNNEI come from the germline V gene. V lost 8 bases to trimming and J lost 3 bases; unmatched junction nucleotides: 5. CDR3 residues: CASGGTGNYEQYF. The CDR3 coding sequence is TGTGCCAGCGGGGGGACAGGGAACTACGAGCAGTACTTC.

This clone was counted ten times or more. This chain links TRBV29-1 with TRBJ2-2, with a tentative D call TRBD2 (6 bases). Germline-derived CDR1 and CDR2 are SQVTM and ANQGSEA. The CDR3 runs 12 residues. Trimming stripped 4 bases from V and 6 bases from J, with 9 bases between. In nucleotides, the CDR3 is TGCAGCGTTGGGGACTTTGCCGGGGAGCTGTTTTTT. The encoded protein is CSVGDFAGELFF.

V usage is TRBV6-5 and J usage is TRBJ2-4, with D unclear. V lost 6 bases to trimming and J lost 0 bases, with 12 bases between them. Germline loops: CDR1 MNHEY, CDR2 SVGAGI. This CDR3 is built from 15 residues. The CDR3 is CASSRDGLAKNIQYF. In nucleotides, the CDR3 is TGTGCCAGCAGCCGCGACGGCCTAGCCAAAAACATTCAGTACTTC.